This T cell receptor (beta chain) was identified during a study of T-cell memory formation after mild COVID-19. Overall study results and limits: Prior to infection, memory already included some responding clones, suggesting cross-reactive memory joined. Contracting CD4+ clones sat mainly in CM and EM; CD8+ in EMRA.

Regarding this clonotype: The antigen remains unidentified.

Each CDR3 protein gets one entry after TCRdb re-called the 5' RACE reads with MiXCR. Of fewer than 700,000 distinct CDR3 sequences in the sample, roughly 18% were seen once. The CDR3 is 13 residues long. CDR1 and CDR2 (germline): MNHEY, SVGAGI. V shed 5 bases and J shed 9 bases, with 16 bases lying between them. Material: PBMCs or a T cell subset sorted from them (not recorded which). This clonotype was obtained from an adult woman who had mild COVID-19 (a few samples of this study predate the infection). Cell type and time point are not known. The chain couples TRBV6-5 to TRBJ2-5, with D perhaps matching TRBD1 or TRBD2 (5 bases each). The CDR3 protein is CASSSPGRTSQYF. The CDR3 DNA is TGTGCCAGCAGTAGCCCGGGACGCACCTCCCAGTACTTC.